This T cell receptor (beta chain) was obtained from a study of blood T cells in healthy people across ages. Next came a second PCR, run for about 7 to 12 cycles, which used a sample-barcoded 5' primer along with a J-beta primer mix. MiXCR was run by TCRdb on the 5' RACE reads, yielding one entry per CDR3 protein. There are about 1.5 million distinct CDR3 sequences in the sample; roughly two fifths occur only once, and just over 4% lies in the top ten. Isolation recovered at least 7 million PBMCs from every sample. The germline gives CDR1 MNHEY, CDR2 SMNVEV (reference sequence). The CDR3 is 12 residues long. V dropped 11 bases and J dropped 9 bases, with 17 bases sitting between them.

Sequencing was carried out using blood. The sequence was obtained from a woman between 18 and 29 years old in good health. The rearrangement uses TRBV27 and TRBJ2-1; possibly TRBD1 or TRBD2 for D (5 bases each). The CDR3: CASGRDHSEQFF. DNA for the CDR3: TGTGCCTCGGGACGGGACCATAGTGAGCAGTTCTTC.